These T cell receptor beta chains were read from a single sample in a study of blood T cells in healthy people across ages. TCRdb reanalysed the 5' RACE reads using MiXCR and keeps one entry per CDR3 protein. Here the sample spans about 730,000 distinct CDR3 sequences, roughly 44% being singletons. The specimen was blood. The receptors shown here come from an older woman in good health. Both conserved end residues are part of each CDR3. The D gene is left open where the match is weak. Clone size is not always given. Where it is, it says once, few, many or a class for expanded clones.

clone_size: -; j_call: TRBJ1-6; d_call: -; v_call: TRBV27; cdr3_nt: TGTGCCAGCAGACAGGGCGCCTATAATTCACCCCTCCACTTT; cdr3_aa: CASRQGAYNSPLHF
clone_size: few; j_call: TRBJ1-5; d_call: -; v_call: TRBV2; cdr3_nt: TGTGCCAGCAGTGATAAACAGCACAATCAGCCCCAGCATTTT; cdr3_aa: CASSDKQHNQPQHF
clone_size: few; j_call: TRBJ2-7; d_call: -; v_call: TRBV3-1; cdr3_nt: TGTGCCAGCAGCCAACGGTCGGAGGGAGTAGGAGAGCAGTACTTC; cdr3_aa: CASSQRSEGVGEQYF
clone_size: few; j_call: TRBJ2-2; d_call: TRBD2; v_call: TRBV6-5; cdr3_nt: TGTGCCAGCAGCGGACTAGCGGGGCGGAACACCGGGGAGCTGTTTTTT; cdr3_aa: CASSGLAGRNTGELFF
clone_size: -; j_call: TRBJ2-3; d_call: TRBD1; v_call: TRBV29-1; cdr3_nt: TGCAGCGTTGTCCCACGGGCAGGGGGCGAAGATACGCAGTATTTT; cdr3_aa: CSVVPRAGGEDTQYF
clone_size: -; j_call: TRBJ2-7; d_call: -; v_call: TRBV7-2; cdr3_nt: TGTGCCAGCACAAACGCACCGGGACGAGTGGGAGCCTACGAGCAGTACTTC; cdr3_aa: CASTNAPGRVGAYEQYF
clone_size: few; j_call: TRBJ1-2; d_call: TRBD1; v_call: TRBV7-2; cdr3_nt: TGTGCCAGCAGCTTAGAAGGGACAGCGGCTTATGGCTACACCTTC; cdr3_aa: CASSLEGTAAYGYTF
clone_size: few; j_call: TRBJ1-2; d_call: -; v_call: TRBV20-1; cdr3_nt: TGCAGTGCTATCCAACGGGCCCATCCCTTCTATGGCTACACCTTC; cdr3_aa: CSAIQRAHPFYGYTF
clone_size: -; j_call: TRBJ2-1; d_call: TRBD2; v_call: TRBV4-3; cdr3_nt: TGCGCCAGCAGCCGTGGGACTAGCGGGGCCAACAATGAGCAGTTCTTC; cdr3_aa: CASSRGTSGANNEQFF
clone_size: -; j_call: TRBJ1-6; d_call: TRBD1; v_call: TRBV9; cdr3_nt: TGTGTCAGCAGCGCTGGGGACAGCCTTTCACCCCTCCACTTT; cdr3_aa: CVSSAGDSLSPLHF
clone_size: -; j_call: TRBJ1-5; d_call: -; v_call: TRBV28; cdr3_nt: TGTGCCAGCAGTTTGAGGCAGTTGGGCAATAAGCCCCAGCATTTT; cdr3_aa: CASSLRQLGNKPQHF
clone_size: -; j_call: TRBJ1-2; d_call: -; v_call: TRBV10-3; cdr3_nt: TGTGCCATCAGTGGGGTCGAACGTTCCGATGGCTACACCTTC; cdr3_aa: CAISGVERSDGYTF
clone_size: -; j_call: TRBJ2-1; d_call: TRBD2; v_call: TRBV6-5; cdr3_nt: TGTGCCACCACGATGGGACTAGCGCCCGGTGAGCAGTTCTTC; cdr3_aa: CATTMGLAPGEQFF
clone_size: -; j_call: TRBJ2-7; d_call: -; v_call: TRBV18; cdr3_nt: TGTGCCAGCTCACCGGCTTTCCACGAGCAGTACTTC; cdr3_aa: CASSPAFHEQYF
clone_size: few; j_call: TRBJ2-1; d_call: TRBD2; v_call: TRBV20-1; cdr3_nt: TGCAGTGGGAGACTAGCGGGAGGCAATGAGCAGTTCTTC; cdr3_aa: CSGRLAGGNEQFF
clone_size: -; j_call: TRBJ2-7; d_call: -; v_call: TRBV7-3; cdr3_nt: TGTGCCAGCAGCGTGGGCAGGGAAGACGAGCAGTACTTC; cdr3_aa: CASSVGREDEQYF
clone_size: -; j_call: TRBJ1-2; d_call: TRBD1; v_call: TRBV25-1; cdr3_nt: TGTGCCAGCAGGACCGGGACAGGGGGCGCACATGGCTACACCTTC; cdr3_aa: CASRTGTGGAHGYTF
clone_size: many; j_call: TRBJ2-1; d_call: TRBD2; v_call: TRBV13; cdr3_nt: TGTGCCAGCAGCCTGAGACTAGCGGGGGGATACAATGAGCAGTTCTTC; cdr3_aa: CASSLRLAGGYNEQFF
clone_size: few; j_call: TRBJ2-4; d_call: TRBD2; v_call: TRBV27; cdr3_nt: TGTGCCAGCAGTTCCAGCGGGGGGGCTTTGTCCAAAAACATTCAGTACTTC; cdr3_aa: CASSSSGGALSKNIQYF
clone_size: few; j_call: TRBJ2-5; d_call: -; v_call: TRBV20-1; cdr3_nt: TGCAGTGCTAGAGATGAAAGGTTCGGGACCCAGTACTTC; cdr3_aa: CSARDERFGTQYF
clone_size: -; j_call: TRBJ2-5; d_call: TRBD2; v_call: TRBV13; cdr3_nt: TGTGCCAGCAGCGAAGGACTAGCGGGACAAGAGACCCAGTACTTC; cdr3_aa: CASSEGLAGQETQYF
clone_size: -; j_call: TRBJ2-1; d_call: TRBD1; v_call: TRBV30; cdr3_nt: TGTGCCTGGACCTTTGGGACAGGGGGCCCAGAGACCCAGTTCTTC; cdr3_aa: CAWTFGTGGPETQFF
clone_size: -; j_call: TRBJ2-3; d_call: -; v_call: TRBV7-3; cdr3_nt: TGTGCCAGCAGCTTAATGGGAGCGCGTGGGGATACGCAGTATTTT; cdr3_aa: CASSLMGARGDTQYF
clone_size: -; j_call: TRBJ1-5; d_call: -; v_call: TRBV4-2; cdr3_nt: TGTGCCAGCAGCCAGGAGCTAGAGTGGCATAGCAATCAGCCCCAGCATTTT; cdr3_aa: CASSQELEWHSNQPQHF
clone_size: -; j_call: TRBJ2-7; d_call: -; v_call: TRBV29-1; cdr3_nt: TGCAGCGTTGGGGGGACGGTCTACAATGAGCAGTACTTC; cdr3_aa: CSVGGTVYNEQYF
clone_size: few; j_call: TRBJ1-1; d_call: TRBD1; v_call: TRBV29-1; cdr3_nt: TGCAGCGGGAAGGGACAGGAGAACACTGAAGCTTTCTTT; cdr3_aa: CSGKGQENTEAFF
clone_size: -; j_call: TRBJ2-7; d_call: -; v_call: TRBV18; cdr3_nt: TGTGCCAGCTCACCAGGAGCAGGGAAAGACTACGAGCAGTACTTC; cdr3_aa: CASSPGAGKDYEQYF
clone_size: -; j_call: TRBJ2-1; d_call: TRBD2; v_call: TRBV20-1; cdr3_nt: TGCAGTGCTAGAGCTGTTAGTGGGGACTACCACAATGAGCAGTTCTTC; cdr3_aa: CSARAVSGDYHNEQFF
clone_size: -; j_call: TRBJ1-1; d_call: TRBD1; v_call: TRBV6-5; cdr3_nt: TGTGCCAGCAACCTACAGGGGGTTAACACTGAAGCTTTCTTT; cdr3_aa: CASNLQGVNTEAFF
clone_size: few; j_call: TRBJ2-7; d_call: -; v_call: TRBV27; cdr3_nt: TGTGCCAGCAGTTTTAGGCCGTCGCTGGAGCAGTACTTC; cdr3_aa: CASSFRPSLEQYF
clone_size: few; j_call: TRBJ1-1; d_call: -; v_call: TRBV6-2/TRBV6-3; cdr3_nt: TGTGCCAGCCGCCGGGGGCAAGGTGAAGCTTTCTTT; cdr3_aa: CASRRGQGEAFF
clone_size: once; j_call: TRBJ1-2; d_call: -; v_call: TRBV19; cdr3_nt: TGTGCCAGTAGTATAGATTGGACGGCGAACTATGGCTACACCTTC; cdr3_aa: CASSIDWTANYGYTF
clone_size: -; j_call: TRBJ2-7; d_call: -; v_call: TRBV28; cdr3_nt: TGTGCCAGCAGTCGGGGACAAGCACCCTACGAGCAGTACTTC; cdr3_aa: CASSRGQAPYEQYF
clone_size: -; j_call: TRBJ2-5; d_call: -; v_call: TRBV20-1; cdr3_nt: TGCAGTGCTATGGGCCTAGAGACCCAGTACTTC; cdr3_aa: CSAMGLETQYF
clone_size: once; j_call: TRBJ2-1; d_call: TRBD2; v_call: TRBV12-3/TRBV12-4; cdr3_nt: TGTGCCAGCACGGGGTTCGCTAGCGGGGGAGGAAATGAGCAGTTCTTC; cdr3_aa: CASTGFASGGGNEQFF
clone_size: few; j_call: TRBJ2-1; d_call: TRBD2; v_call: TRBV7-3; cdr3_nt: TGTGCCAGCAGCTCAGGACTTCTAGCGGGGGGGCCGAATGAGCAGTTCTTC; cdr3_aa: CASSSGLLAGGPNEQFF
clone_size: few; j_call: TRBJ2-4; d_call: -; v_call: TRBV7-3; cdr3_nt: TGTGCCAGCAGCCCACAGGGTACCTCGGGCATTCAGTACTTC; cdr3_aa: CASSPQGTSGIQYF
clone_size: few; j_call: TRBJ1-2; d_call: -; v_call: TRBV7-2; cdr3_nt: TGTGCCAGCAGCTCTCGACAAGTCCTGGGGGGTGGCTACACCTTC; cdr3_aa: CASSSRQVLGGGYTF
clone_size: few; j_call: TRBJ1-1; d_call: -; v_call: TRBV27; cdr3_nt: TGTGCCAGCAGTTTAGGATCGGTTCCGGTCACTGAAGCTTTCTTT; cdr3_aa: CASSLGSVPVTEAFF
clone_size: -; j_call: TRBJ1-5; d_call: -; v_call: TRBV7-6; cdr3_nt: TGTGCCAGCAGCTTACAGGGCAGGAGCAATCAGCCCCAGCATTTT; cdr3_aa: CASSLQGRSNQPQHF